Listed here is a single T cell receptor beta chain. The target antigen is unknown. This specimen belongs to a study of long-term antiretroviral therapy in people with HIV. The study, taken as a whole, reports: Control repertoires displayed wider CDR3 length ranges than the HIV repertoires. Sampling of blood ran from the mid-2000s to the late 2010s, and older ART regimens were possibly in use.

In the United States, treatment was given to all participants with HIV. Cryopreserved PBMC samples of roughly 0.85-11 million cells were used for DNA extraction. The authors ran the immunoSEQ assay, v3.0, at survey level. Only in-frame clones appear in the TCRdb table, and some are missing; sequencing was by immunoSEQ multiplex PCR. The table records about 21,000 clones, about 80% of them present only once. The clonotype originates from a man between 18 and 29 years old with HIV. Sequencing was performed on unsorted PBMCs, taken 0.5 years after starting antiretroviral therapy.

CDR3 amino acids: CASSPDRGNEQYF. In DNA form, the CDR3 reads TGTGCCAGCAGCCCGGACAGGGGTAACGAGCAGTACTTC. J is TRBJ2-7 and V is TRBV7-6; 9 bases map to TRBD1. This CDR3 comprises 13 residues. Trimming took 5 bases from V and 5 from J; bases not matched to a gene: 4. CDR1 is SGHVS, CDR2 FNYEAQ, per germline.